This entry lists 26 T cell receptor beta chains sequenced from one sample in a study of T-cell memory formation after mild COVID-19. TCRdb processed the 5' RACE reads anew with MiXCR; each CDR3 protein has one entry. The sample carries 90,000 to 120,000 distinct CDR3 sequences, around 14% recorded once. The sample was PBMCs or a T cell subset sorted from them (not recorded which). Source of these receptors: a man between 18 and 35 years old who had mild COVID-19 (a few samples of this study predate the infection). Cell type and time point are not known.

At least ten counts were recorded for this clonotype. The rearrangement links TRBV3-1 to TRBJ1-1, with D hard to call. The germline CDR1 and CDR2 sequences are LGHDT and YNNKEL (reference sequence). The V and J ends lost 4 bases and 2 bases respectively, with 14 bases between them. The CDR3 covers 15 residues. The CDR3 loop is CASSPGFGFNTEAFF. The CDR3 bases are TGTGCCAGCAGCCCTGGATTTGGATTTAACACTGAAGCTTTCTTT. Using reference TRBV3-1 and TRBJ1-1 for the parts outside the CDR3, the full variable domain is DTAVSQTPKYLVTQMGNDKSIKCEQNLGHDTMYWYKQDSKKFLKIMFSYNNKELIINETVPNRFSPKSPDKAHLNLHINSLELGDSAVYFCASSPGFGFNTEAFFGQGTRLTVV.

The rearrangement links TRBV7-9 to TRBJ1-3; D ambiguous. The CDR3 has 15 amino acids. The germline V gene has CDR1 SEHNR and CDR2 FQNEAQ (reference sequence). V shed 0 bases and J shed 0 bases, with 6 bases lying between them. CDR3 nucleotides: TGTGCCAGCAGCTTAGCGCGCGTCTCTGGAAACACCATATATTTT. Its protein is CASSLARVSGNTIYF.

The rearrangement links TRBV27 to TRBJ2-7; D possibly matches TRBD1 or TRBD2 (5 bases each). This CDR3 contains 16 residues. Germline loops: CDR1 MNHEY, CDR2 SMNVEV (reference sequence). V lost 3 bases and J lost 2, with 17 bases in between. The CDR3 reads CASSFWSGPQPYEQYF. CDR3 coding DNA: TGTGCCAGCAGTTTTTGGTCGGGACCCCAGCCCTACGAGCAGTACTTC.

V gene TRBV27 combines with J gene TRBJ2-7, with a weak D call TRBD1 (5 bases). Germline V lookup: CDR1 MNHEY, CDR2 SMNVEV (reference sequence). Between the trimmed V and J ends, which lost 5 bases and 2 bases, there was a span of 22 bases. The CDR3 length is 17 residues. In nucleotides, the CDR3 is TGTGCCAGCAGTCCCAGACCAACAGGACCCCGGCCCTACGAGCAGTACGTC. It translates to CASSPRPTGPRPYEQYV.

This clonotype was counted ten times or more. The CDR3 region is CASSPLEAGGRVEQFF. The CDR3 coding sequence is TGTGCCAGCAGTCCCCTAGAAGCGGGGGGGCGAGTTGAGCAGTTCTTC. The chain employs TRBV6-5 and TRBJ2-1; TRBD2 agrees at 10 bases. Germline loops: CDR1 MNHEY, CDR2 SVGAGI. The trim removed 5 bases at V and 9 bases at J, leaving 13 bases unmatched. This CDR3 is 16 amino acids long.

This clonotype was counted ten times or more. The gene calls are TRBV4-1 and TRBJ2-7; 7 bases map to TRBD1. The V gene end was trimmed by 6 bases and the J gene end by 0 bases; junction bases not matched to a gene: 5. The CDR3 sequence is 14 residues long. Germline assignment: CDR1 MGHRA and CDR2 YSYEKL. Here the CDR3 DNA reads TGCGCCAGCAGAGGACAGGAACACTCCTACGAGCAGTACTTC. Encoded protein: CASRGQEHSYEQYF.

This clonotype was seen a handful of times. The CDR3 DNA reads TGCAGCGTGGCCGGGACACCGAACACCGGGGAGCTGTTTTTT. Protein: CSVAGTPNTGELFF. The chain combines TRBV29-1 with TRBJ2-2; tentative D call: TRBD1 (6 bases). The germline V and J ends were trimmed by 6 bases and 0 bases, with 11 bases remaining between them. The V gene's germline CDR1 is SQVTM and CDR2 ANQGSEA. This CDR3 is 14 amino acids long.

This clonotype was detected a few times. The V and J genes are TRBV7-9 and TRBJ2-1; no reliable D call. Per germline, CDR1 SEHNR and CDR2 FQNEAQ (reference sequence). CDR3 length: 17 residues. Trimming removed 5 bases from V and 0 bases from J, with 17 bases in between. As DNA, the CDR3 is TGTGCCAGCAGCCTCTTGAGATCCCTGAGCTCCTACAATGAGCAGTTCTTC. It translates to CASSLLRSLSSYNEQFF.

The rearrangement links TRBV7-2 to TRBJ2-1; D is possibly TRBD1 (5 bases). The V and J ends lost 5 bases and 6 bases respectively, with 11 bases between them. The germline CDR1 and CDR2 sequences are SGHTA and FQGNSA. The CDR3 is made up of 13 amino acids. CDR3 sequence reads: CASSTPTANEQFF. CDR3 coding DNA: TGTGCCAGCAGCACGCCGACAGCCAATGAGCAGTTCTTC.

The chain combines TRBV7-9 with TRBJ2-3; TRBD2 might be the D (5 bases). The germline V and J ends were trimmed by 4 bases and 5 bases, with 19 bases remaining between them. In germline, CDR1 is SEHNR, CDR2 FQNEAQ (reference sequence). The CDR3 length is 16 residues. The CDR3 here is CASSSRRTRRVDTQYF. As DNA, the CDR3 is TGTGCCAGCAGCTCCCGCAGGACTCGTCGTGTAGATACGCAGTATTTT.

V and J are TRBV6-5 and TRBJ2-5; no clear D. The CDR3 is 13 amino acids. The germline CDR1 and CDR2 sequences are MNHEY and SVGAGI. Trimming cost V 2 bases and J 4 bases, with 8 bases left between them. The DNA of the CDR3 is TGTGCCAGCAGTTACAGTGGGCCAGAGACCCAGTACTTC. Translation gives CASSYSGPETQYF.

This clonotype was observed a few times. This chain joins TRBV19 and TRBJ2-2; D is unresolved. From germline, CDR1 is LNHDA and CDR2 SQIVND (reference sequence). The CDR3 has 15 amino acids. V shed 5 bases and J shed 3 bases, with 13 bases lying between them. Written as DNA, the CDR3 is TGTGCCAGTAGTTCGGACGGGTACTACACCGGGGAGCTGTTTTTT. As protein: CASSSDGYYTGELFF.

This clonotype showed up just a few times. The J gene is TRBJ2-1, the V gene TRBV5-1; D is perhaps TRBD1 (6 bases). CDR3 size: 15 residues. Trimming took off 0 bases at V and 3 bases at J, with 10 bases between the two ends. The germline V gene encodes CDR1 SGHRS and CDR2 YFSETQ. CDR3 coding DNA: TGCGCCAGCAGCTTGGCTGGGGGCATCTACAATGAGCAGTTCTTC. Amino acid sequence: CASSLAGGIYNEQFF.

The chain combines TRBV6-5 with TRBJ2-1; tentatively, D is TRBD1 or TRBD2 (5 bases each). The CDR3 spans 14 residues. Looked up from germline, CDR1 is MNHEY and CDR2 is SVGAGI. Trimming shortened V by 3 bases and J by 7 bases, and 13 bases separated the two germline ends. Here the CDR3 reads CASSYEGSGNEQFF. The CDR3 DNA reads as TGTGCCAGCAGTTATGAGGGGTCGGGAAATGAGCAGTTCTTC.

The V and J genes are TRBV20-1 and TRBJ2-7; no reliable D call. CDR3 size: 11 residues. Deletions cut 6 bases from V and 3 bases from J, with 9 bases between. Germline assignment: CDR1 DFQATT and CDR2 SNEGSKA (reference sequence). The CDR3 coding sequence is TGCAGTGCCAAAGGGCGCTACGAGCAGTACTTC. The encoded protein is CSAKGRYEQYF.

This clonotype has a handful of counts. This chain links TRBV7-9 with TRBJ2-7, with D hard to call. Looked up from germline, CDR1 is SEHNR and CDR2 is FQNEAQ (reference sequence). V dropped 3 bases and J dropped 5 bases, with 8 bases sitting between them. CDR3 size: 12 residues. CDR3: CASSFAANEQYV. DNA for the CDR3: TGTGCCAGCAGCTTCGCGGCCAACGAGCAGTACGTC.

This clonotype has a count of ten or more. The CDR3 region has the DNA TGCGCCAGCAGCTTCCTCGGCCCATACGTGGAGACCCAGTACTTC. Protein: CASSFLGPYVETQYF. The chain joins TRBV5-1 to TRBJ2-5; D is unclear. The germline V and J ends were trimmed by 2 bases and 5 bases, with 16 bases remaining between them. CDR1 is SGHRS, CDR2 YFSETQ, per germline. CDR3 length: 15 residues.

This clonotype was seen a handful of times. The J gene is TRBJ2-1, the V gene TRBV3-1; 9 bases align to TRBD1. V shed 5 bases, J shed 5 bases, and the junction held 10 bases outside the gene matches. There are 16 residues in the CDR3. CDR1 is LGHDT and CDR2 is YNNKEL in the germline V gene (reference sequence). The CDR3 loop reads CASSFSGTGLHNEQFF. The CDR3 DNA reads as TGTGCCAGCAGCTTCTCCGGGACAGGGCTCCACAATGAGCAGTTCTTC.

This rearrangement joins TRBV4-3 to TRBJ2-7; D tentatively fits TRBD1 or TRBD2 (7 bases each). CDR3 length: 18 amino acids. Trimming removed 0 bases at V and 2 bases at J, with 20 bases between. The V gene's germline CDR1 is LGHNA and CDR2 YSLEER. The CDR3 reads CASSQDRTGSGLAYEQYF. The CDR3 DNA is TGCGCCAGCAGCCAAGATCGGACAGGATCAGGACTAGCCTACGAGCAGTACTTC.

The J gene is TRBJ2-6, the V gene TRBV29-1; D not resolved. V lost 7 bases and J lost 4, with 8 bases in between. The CDR3 contains 12 residues. Germline CDR1 and CDR2: SQVTM and ANQGSEA. CDR3 sequence reads: CSGSSGANVLTF. CDR3 coding DNA: TGCAGCGGAAGCTCAGGGGCCAACGTCCTGACTTTC.

This clonotype was detected a few times. The rearrangement joins TRBV11-1 to TRBJ2-7, with TRBD1 matching over 7 bases. The V and J ends lost 1 base and 4 bases, in that order; junction bases with no gene match: 4. Germline values: CDR1 SGHAT, CDR2 FQDESV (reference sequence). This CDR3 contains 14 residues. CDR3 protein: CASSLGVGQYEQYF. CDR3 in DNA: TGTGCCAGCAGCTTAGGAGTGGGACAGTACGAGCAGTACTTC.

This clonotype was picked up a small number of times. This rearrangement joins TRBV15 to TRBJ2-1; 10 positions agree with TRBD1. Germline V CDR1 and CDR2: LNHNV, YYDKDF (reference sequence). The CDR3 contains 14 residues. Losses at the gene ends were 4 bases for V and 6 bases for J; bases not matched to a gene: 3. The CDR3 region is CATSTRDRGNEQFF. CDR3 nucleotides: TGTGCCACCAGCACCAGGGACAGGGGCAATGAGCAGTTCTTC.

This clonotype has more than one count but fewer than ten. This rearrangement joins TRBV4-2 to TRBJ2-6; D may be TRBD1 (6 bases). Trimming stripped 0 bases from V and 0 bases from J, with 12 bases between. Germline assignment: CDR1 LGHNA and CDR2 YNFKEQ. CDR3 length: 18 amino acids. CDR3 coding DNA: TGTGCCAGCAGCCAAGACCCGGACAGAACCTCTGGGGCCAACGTCCTGACTTTC. As protein: CASSQDPDRTSGANVLTF.

This clonotype was detected only a few times. This rearrangement joins TRBV29-1 to TRBJ2-5; D not resolved. Germline V lookup: CDR1 SQVTM, CDR2 ANQGSEA. There are 13 residues in the CDR3. The V end was cut by 3 bases, the J end by 1 base, with 9 bases between. This chain's CDR3 is CSVEDGVQETQYF. Here the CDR3 DNA reads TGCAGCGTTGAGGACGGAGTCCAAGAGACCCAGTACTTC.

This clonotype was picked up a small number of times. The chain is built from TRBV24-1 and TRBJ1-6, with D unresolved. The V end lost 4 bases, the J end lost 8 bases, and 8 bases lay between the germline ends. From germline, CDR1 is KGHDR and CDR2 SFDVKD. CDR3 size: 13 residues. CDR3 nucleotides: TGTGCCACCAGTGAAGGACCGTATTCACCCCTCCACTTT. Residues: CATSEGPYSPLHF.

This clonotype was found a few times. V gene TRBV9 combines with J gene TRBJ2-6, with D perhaps TRBD1 or TRBD2 (5 bases each). V was clipped by 0 bases and J by 2 bases, with 9 bases between them. CDR3 length equals 16 residues. The germline V gene encodes CDR1 SGDLS and CDR2 YYNGEE. Here the CDR3 reads CASSVVRGAGANVLTF. The CDR3 DNA sequence: TGTGCCAGCAGCGTAGTCCGAGGGGCTGGGGCCAACGTCCTGACTTTC.